These 7 T cell receptor beta chains originate from one sample sequenced in a study of T-cell reconstitution after alpha-beta-depleted transplantation in children. During its preparation, the TCRbeta library received unique molecular identifiers. TCRdb fed the PCR reads into MiXCR, producing one record per CDR3 protein. This sample yields about 540,000 distinct CDR3 sequences, of which about 17% are seen a single time; 2.5% to 4% belongs to the top ten. The source was PBMCs from the stem cell graft donor, collected from the stem cell graft. Source of these receptors: a human donor who donated a stem cell graft to a child with acute lymphoblastic leukemia.

The J gene is TRBJ1-4, the V gene TRBV21-1; TRBD1 was called by the table and not checked on the DNA. TRBV21-1 is classified as a pseudogene. The CDR3 is 13 amino acids. CDR3 sequence (DNA): TGTGCCAGCAGCCCTACCCGGCGGGAAAAACTGTTTTTT. It encodes CASSPTRREKLFF.

A few counts support this clonotype. The V and J genes are TRBV6-5 and TRBJ1-2; D uncertain. Looked up from germline, CDR1 is MNHEY and CDR2 is SVGAGI. The CDR3 loop spans 13 amino acids. V was trimmed by 4 bases and J by 7 bases, leaving 13 bases between them. The CDR3 region is CASSWEADGGYTF. The CDR3 DNA is TGTGCCAGCAGTTGGGAGGCGGATGGTGGCTACACCTTC.

V usage is TRBV25-1 and J usage is TRBJ2-3, with a weak D call TRBD1 (6 bases). V lost 1 base and J 5 bases, leaving 13 bases between the germline ends. CDR1 is MGHDK and CDR2 is SYGVNS in the germline V gene. The CDR3 length is 15 residues. Written as DNA, the CDR3 is TGTGCCAGCAGTGAATGGCAAAGAGGGGGAGATACGCAGTATTTT. Protein sequence: CASSEWQRGGDTQYF.

The chain uses TRBV10-3 and TRBJ2-5; the D gene is possibly TRBD1 (5 bases). The V end lost 6 bases, the J end lost 7 bases, and 18 bases lay between the germline ends. The CDR3 loop spans 14 amino acids. Germline CDR1 ENHRY, CDR2 SYGVKD. DNA for the CDR3: TGTGCCATCAGGGGGCCCGGAGCAGAAGTGACCCAGTACTTC. Translated, it gives CAIRGPGAEVTQYF.

CDR3 in amino acids: CASSQAGFGEKLFF. In nucleotides, the CDR3 is TGCGCCAGCAGCCAAGCAGGGTTTGGCGAAAAACTGTTTTTT. The chain uses TRBV4-1 and TRBJ1-4, with D tentatively TRBD1 (5 bases). CDR3 length: 14 amino acids. V lost 1 base and J lost 8, with 11 bases in between. Germline CDR1 and CDR2: MGHRA and YSYEKL.

The chain couples TRBV5-1 to TRBJ2-7; 7 nucleotides match TRBD2. The V segment lost 6 bases and the J segment 3 bases; nucleotides outside the gene matches: 12. Germline CDR1 and CDR2: SGHRS and YFSETQ. This CDR3 contains 15 residues. CDR3 in DNA: TGCGCCAGCAACGGGGGGAGCGCCCGTCTCTACGAGCAGTACTTC. As protein: CASNGGSARLYEQYF.

The table lists this clonotype with a few counts. The V call is TRBV27, the J call TRBJ2-1; the match to TRBD2 covers 8 bases. This CDR3 contains 15 residues. The ends lost 8 bases at V and 5 bases at J; junction bases unmatched: 11. Germline V gives CDR1 MNHEY, CDR2 SMNVEV (reference sequence). In nucleotides, the CDR3 is TGTGCCAGCTTAAAGACCGGGACTAGGAACAATGAGCAGTTCTTC. This encodes CASLKTGTRNNEQFF.